The sequence of this T cell receptor beta chain was determined in a study of response to subunit inactivated influenza vaccine. TCRdb re-analysed the RT-PCR reads in MiXCR, keeping a single row per CDR3 protein. Here the sample spans about 570,000 distinct CDR3 sequences, 12% being singletons. V trimming: 2 bases; J trimming: 1 base; junction bases outside the gene matches: 14. This CDR3 has 19 residues. Sequenced material: PBMCs from blood, taken on the day of vaccination. The receptor was derived from a man aged 50 to 60 who received an inactivated influenza vaccine. The gene calls are TRBV12-3 or TRBV12-4 and TRBJ1-3; 7 positions agree with TRBD1. CDR3 coding DNA: TGTGCCAGCAGTTTACCGGGACAGAACTTGCGGCATTCTGGAAACACCATATATTTT. Protein sequence: CASSLPGQNLRHSGNTIYF.